The next 26 T cell receptor beta chains were all read from a single sample in a study of beta chain features in type 1 diabetes. Study-level findings and limits: All four CD4+ subsets of Type 1 diabetes patients contained TCRB CDR3s that were moderately but significantly shorter.

These TCRs' antigens remain unknown. Every isolated RNA sample was fully reverse transcribed, so sequencing captured expressed TCRB transcripts. Generated by immunoSEQ multiplex PCR, the TCRdb table keeps only in-frame clones and is missing some. The sample includes about 160,000 clones, about 8.3% of them seen just once. Source material: central memory CD4+ T cells from blood. The receptors shown here come from a woman in her late teens or twenties with type 1 diabetes.

The genes are TRBV28 and TRBJ2-1, with 12 bases aligning to TRBD2. Germline lookup yields CDR1 MDHEN and CDR2 SYDVKM. The CDR3 loop spans 15 amino acids. The trim removed 4 bases at V and 7 bases at J, leaving 5 bases unmatched. The CDR3 bases are TGTGCCAGCAGTTCGCTAGCGGGAGGGTCAAATGAGCAGTTCTTC. This codes for CASSSLAGGSNEQFF.

This clone was counted a few times. In DNA, the CDR3 is TGTGCCTGGGGGACCGGGAGTCAGCCCCAGCATTTT. It yields the protein CAWGTGSQPQHF. The rearrangement uses TRBV30 and TRBJ1-5; tentatively, D is TRBD1 (5 bases). V was pared by 5 bases and J by 6 bases, with 11 bases between. Germline CDR1 and CDR2: GTSNPN and SVGIG (reference sequence). The CDR3 is 12 amino acids. Variable domain in full (rest from reference TRBV30 and TRBJ1-5): SQTIHQWPATLVQPVGSPLSLECTVEGTSNPNLYWYRQAAGRGLQLLFYSVGIGQISSEVPQNLSASRPQDRQFILSSKKLLLSDSGFYLCAWGTGSQPQHFGDGTRLSIL.

This clone was counted only a few times. This chain uses TRBV6-1 with TRBJ2-3; D may be TRBD2 (6 bases). The V and J ends lost 4 bases and 0 bases respectively, with 14 bases between them. Per the germline V gene, CDR1 is MNHNS and CDR2 is SASEGT. The CDR3 spans 16 residues. CDR3 sequence: CASSGDGSTSTDTQYF. The CDR3 DNA follows: TGTGCCAGCAGTGGAGACGGGAGCACTAGCACAGATACGCAGTATTTT.

The chain joins TRBV6-5 to TRBJ1-2; 11 bases line up with TRBD1. Germline assignment: CDR1 MNHEY and CDR2 SVGAGI. The CDR3 covers 13 residues. V lost 11 bases and J lost 8; bases outside the gene matches: 10. As DNA, the CDR3 is TGTGCCGCCACCGGGACAGGGGGTTTCGGCTACACCTTC. This encodes CAATGTGGFGYTF.

The genes are TRBV7-2 and TRBJ2-3; 10 bases match TRBD2. This CDR3 region has 15 residues. J gave up 2 bases and V 4 bases, and 3 bases lay outside the gene matches. Germline loops: CDR1 SGHTA, CDR2 FQGNSA. CDR3 loop: CASSSSGGATDTQYF. CDR3 coding DNA: TGTGCCAGCAGCTCCAGCGGGGGGGCCACAGATACGCAGTATTTT. The whole variable domain, filled in from reference TRBV7-2 and TRBJ2-3, reads GAGVSQSPSNKVTEKGKDVELRCDPISGHTALYWYRQSLGQGLEFLIYFQGNSAPDKSGLPSDRFSAERTGGSVSTLTIQRTQQEDSAVYLCASSSSGGATDTQYFGPGTRLTVL.

This clone has just a few counts. The rearrangement joins TRBV4-3 to TRBJ2-3, with 8 bases matching TRBD2. The CDR3 spans 16 residues. After removal of 2 bases from V and 3 bases from J, the junction contained 7 bases not matched to a gene. In germline, CDR1 is LGHNA, CDR2 YSLEER. The CDR3 DNA is TGCGCCAGCAGCCAATCTGGCTCTAGCGGGACAGATACGCAGTATTTT. Its protein product is CASSQSGSSGTDTQYF.

The chain employs TRBV7-3 and TRBJ1-1; 9 bases match TRBD1. The germline gives CDR1 SGHTA, CDR2 FQGTGA. The CDR3 extends over 15 amino acids. V trimming: 1 base; J trimming: 1 base; junction bases outside the gene matches: 1. The CDR3 protein is CASSLMGQGNTEAFF. CDR3 sequence (DNA): TGTGCCAGCAGCTTAATGGGACAGGGGAACACTGAAGCTTTCTTT.

In its sample, this clone was seen many times. This chain connects TRBV5-4 to TRBJ2-2; the match to TRBD1 covers 9 bases. V gave up 1 base and J gave up 4 bases; unmatched junction bases: 5. Per germline, CDR1 SGHNT and CDR2 YYREEE (reference sequence). The CDR3 runs to 16 residues. The CDR3 DNA reads as TGTGCCAGCAGCTTGCTTGTGACAGGGGGCACCGGGGAGCTGTTTTTT. As protein: CASSLLVTGGTGELFF.

The chain couples TRBV5-6 to TRBJ2-2; 8 positions agree with TRBD1. Germline values: CDR1 SGHDT, CDR2 YYEEEE. The CDR3 length is 15 residues. Trimming cost V 2 bases and J 4 bases; bases outside gene matches: 4. In DNA form, the CDR3 reads TGTGCCAGCAGCTTTAGGGACAGGAGCACCGGGGAGCTGTTTTTT. As protein: CASSFRDRSTGELFF. Full variable domain (outside the CDR3, taken from reference TRBV5-6 and TRBJ2-2): DAGVTQSPTHLIKTRGQQVTLRCSPKSGHDTVSWYQQALGQGPQFIFQYYEEEERQRGNFPDRFSGHQFPNYSSELNVNALLLGDSALYLCASSFRDRSTGELFFGEGSRLTVL.

This clone was seen a handful of times. The V gene is TRBV7-2, the J gene TRBJ2-1; 14 bases align to TRBD2. This CDR3 is 17 amino acids long. Germline CDR1 and CDR2: SGHTA and FQGNSA. The trim removed 5 bases at V and 2 bases at J, leaving 5 bases unmatched. Written as DNA, the CDR3 is TGTGCCAGCAGCCCCTGGACTAGCGGGGGGACCTACAATGAGCAGTTCTTC. Residues: CASSPWTSGGTYNEQFF.

This clone has just a few counts. V gene TRBV4-3 combines with J gene TRBJ1-1, with D tentatively TRBD1 (6 bases). Trimming took off 1 base at V and 8 bases at J, with 11 bases between the two ends. There are 13 residues in the CDR3. Per germline, CDR1 LGHNA and CDR2 YSLEER. CDR3 in amino acids: CASSQGTQGEAFF. In nucleotides, the CDR3 is TGCGCCAGCAGCCAAGGTACACAGGGCGAAGCTTTCTTT.

The chain uses TRBV6-5 and TRBJ1-4; tentative D call: TRBD1 (6 bases). Germline values: CDR1 MNHEY, CDR2 SVGAGI. The CDR3 is 13 residues long. Trimming took 5 bases from V and 7 from J, leaving 11 bases between them. The CDR3 nucleotides read TGTGCCAGCAGTACCACAGGGACTGAAAAACTGTTTTTT. Its protein is CASSTTGTEKLFF.

The DNA of the CDR3 is TGTGCCAGCAGCCCGGGACAAGGCACTGAAGCTTTCTTT. As protein: CASSPGQGTEAFF. V is TRBV5-4 and J is TRBJ1-1, with D possibly being TRBD1 (6 bases). CDR1 and CDR2 from the germline V gene are SGHNT and YYREEE (reference sequence). V shed 4 bases and J shed 4 bases, with 11 bases lying between them. The CDR3 sequence is 13 residues long.

V gene TRBV5-4 combines with J gene TRBJ2-3; D remains unclear. V gave up 0 bases and J gave up 0 bases, with 8 bases separating them. In germline, CDR1 is SGHNT, CDR2 YYREEE (reference sequence). There are 15 residues in the CDR3. The CDR3 coding sequence is TGTGCCAGCAGCTTGGCCCTGACTAGCACAGATACGCAGTATTTT. This codes for CASSLALTSTDTQYF.

J is TRBJ1-3 and V is TRBV6-6; 9 bases fit TRBD1. This CDR3 is built from 13 residues. CDR1 and CDR2 (germline): MNHNY, SVGAGI (reference sequence). The V gene end was trimmed by 10 bases and the J gene end by 1 base; junction bases not matched to a gene: 2. CDR3 DNA: TGTGCCACAGGACAGGGGTCTGGAAACACCATATATTTT. It encodes CATGQGSGNTIYF.

This clone came up many times. This rearrangement joins TRBV28 to TRBJ1-2; 7 nucleotides agree with TRBD1. CDR1 and CDR2 (germline): MDHEN, SYDVKM. The trim removed 6 bases at V and 4 bases at J, leaving 11 bases unmatched. The CDR3 contains 15 residues. The CDR3 nucleotides read TGTGCCAGCAGCCGACAGGGCGAGAGAGGCTATGGCTACACCTTC. Translating gives CASSRQGERGYGYTF.

This chain uses TRBV29-1 with TRBJ1-1; a possible D gene is TRBD1 (6 bases). The CDR3 loop spans 15 amino acids. Germline-derived CDR1 and CDR2 are SQVTM and ANQGSEA. Trimming removed 3 bases at V and 0 bases at J, with 14 bases between. Here the CDR3 reads CSVDYIGQMNTEAFF. The CDR3 DNA sequence: TGCAGCGTTGATTATATAGGACAGATGAACACTGAAGCTTTCTTT.

This chain joins TRBV4-3 and TRBJ2-2; 10 bases agree with TRBD1. This CDR3 has 15 amino acids. V lost 3 bases to trimming and J lost 8 bases; unmatched junction nucleotides: 6. The germline gives CDR1 LGHNA, CDR2 YSLEER. DNA of the CDR3: TGCGCCAGCAGCCAGGGGACAGGGGTTGAGGGGGAGCTGTTTTTT. This gives the protein CASSQGTGVEGELFF.

The chain recombines TRBV7-2 with TRBJ2-7, with D maybe TRBD2 (5 bases). Per germline, CDR1 SGHTA and CDR2 FQGNSA. V lost 5 bases, J lost 3 bases, and 14 bases lay in between. This CDR3 comprises 14 residues. DNA for the CDR3: TGTGCCAGCAGCCTTTCACTTAGCGTCTACGAGCAGTACTTC. Encoded protein: CASSLSLSVYEQYF. The whole variable domain, filled in from reference TRBV7-2 and TRBJ2-7, reads GAGVSQSPSNKVTEKGKDVELRCDPISGHTALYWYRQSLGQGLEFLIYFQGNSAPDKSGLPSDRFSAERTGGSVSTLTIQRTQQEDSAVYLCASSLSLSVYEQYFGPGTRLTVT.

This clone was observed a handful of times. The chain joins TRBV29-1 to TRBJ1-4; TRBD1 aligns across 9 bases. The CDR3 is 12 amino acids. Germline V gene lookup returns CDR1 SQVTM and CDR2 ANQGSEA. This CDR3 is CTAGQGREKLFF. CDR3 in DNA: TGCACCGCGGGACAGGGTCGCGAAAAACTGTTTTTT. Filled out from reference TRBV29-1 and TRBJ1-4, the complete variable domain reads SAVISQKPSRDICQRGTSLTIQCQVDSQVTMMFWYRQQPGQSLTLIATANQGSEATYESGFVIDKFPISRPNLTFSTLTVSNMSPEDSSIYLCTAGQGREKLFFGSGTQLSVL.

This chain links TRBV7-3 with TRBJ1-1; D unclear. The V gene lost 5 bases and the J gene lost 4 bases, with 20 bases spanning the gap. CDR1 is SGHTA and CDR2 is FQGTGA in the germline V gene. This CDR3 has 16 amino acids. The chain's CDR3 is CASSKSGNTLGTEAFF. CDR3 nucleotides: TGTGCCAGCAGCAAATCGGGAAATACTCTGGGCACTGAAGCTTTCTTT.

The V gene is TRBV18, the J gene TRBJ2-4; perhaps TRBD1 as D (6 bases). This CDR3 is 14 amino acids long. Trimming cost V 3 bases and J 4 bases, with 10 bases left between them. In germline, CDR1 is KGHSH, CDR2 LQKENI. CDR3 loop: CASSPRTAKNIQYF. As DNA, the CDR3 is TGTGCCAGCTCACCCAGGACAGCGAAAAACATTCAGTACTTC.

Only a few counts were recorded for this clone. V and J are TRBV7-2 and TRBJ2-1, with 11 bases matching TRBD2. CDR1 and CDR2 (germline): SGHTA, FQGNSA. V lost 4 bases, J lost 9 bases, and 14 bases stayed unmatched. This CDR3 has 17 amino acids. CDR3 nucleotide sequence: TGTGCCAGCAGCTCTAGCCTAATAGCGGGGGGGCACAGTGAGCAGTTCTTC. It is translated as CASSSSLIAGGHSEQFF.

This clone was seen a handful of times. The chain joins TRBV7-2 to TRBJ1-5; D uncertain. This CDR3 has 14 residues. The germline gives CDR1 SGHTA, CDR2 FQGNSA. Trimming removed 5 bases at V and 3 bases at J, with 11 bases between. CDR3 nucleotide sequence: TGTGCCAGCAGCCACCGGGAGATCAATCAGCCCCAGCATTTT. Residues: CASSHREINQPQHF. The variable domain in full, with the rest retrieved from reference TRBV7-2 and TRBJ1-5, is GAGVSQSPSNKVTEKGKDVELRCDPISGHTALYWYRQSLGQGLEFLIYFQGNSAPDKSGLPSDRFSAERTGGSVSTLTIQRTQQEDSAVYLCASSHREINQPQHFGDGTRLSIL.

This clone was seen a handful of times. The chain recombines TRBV28 with TRBJ2-3, with TRBD2 identical over 7 bases. The CDR3 is 15 amino acids. V dropped 6 bases and J dropped 3; count of bases not matched to a gene: 9. The germline CDR1 and CDR2 sequences are MDHEN and SYDVKM. The CDR3 sequence: CASSSGGAGTDTQYF. In DNA form, the CDR3 reads TGTGCCAGCAGCTCGGGAGGTGCGGGAACAGATACGCAGTATTTT. Based on the CDR3 plus reference TRBV28 and TRBJ2-3, the full variable domain is DVKVTQSSRYLVKRTGEKVFLECVQDMDHENMFWYRQDPGLGLRLIYFSYDVKMKEKGDIPEGYSVSREKKERFSLILESASTNQTSMYLCASSSGGAGTDTQYFGPGTRLTVL.

This clone was seen a handful of times. The rearrangement links TRBV25-1 to TRBJ2-7; 10 bases line up with TRBD2. This CDR3 has 13 amino acids. J was trimmed by 2 bases and V by 9 bases; bases with no gene match: 4. Germline V lookup: CDR1 MGHDK, CDR2 SYGVNS. This CDR3 reads CASRLAGAYEQYF. The DNA for the CDR3 is TGTGCCAGTCGCCTAGCGGGGGCCTACGAGCAGTACTTC.